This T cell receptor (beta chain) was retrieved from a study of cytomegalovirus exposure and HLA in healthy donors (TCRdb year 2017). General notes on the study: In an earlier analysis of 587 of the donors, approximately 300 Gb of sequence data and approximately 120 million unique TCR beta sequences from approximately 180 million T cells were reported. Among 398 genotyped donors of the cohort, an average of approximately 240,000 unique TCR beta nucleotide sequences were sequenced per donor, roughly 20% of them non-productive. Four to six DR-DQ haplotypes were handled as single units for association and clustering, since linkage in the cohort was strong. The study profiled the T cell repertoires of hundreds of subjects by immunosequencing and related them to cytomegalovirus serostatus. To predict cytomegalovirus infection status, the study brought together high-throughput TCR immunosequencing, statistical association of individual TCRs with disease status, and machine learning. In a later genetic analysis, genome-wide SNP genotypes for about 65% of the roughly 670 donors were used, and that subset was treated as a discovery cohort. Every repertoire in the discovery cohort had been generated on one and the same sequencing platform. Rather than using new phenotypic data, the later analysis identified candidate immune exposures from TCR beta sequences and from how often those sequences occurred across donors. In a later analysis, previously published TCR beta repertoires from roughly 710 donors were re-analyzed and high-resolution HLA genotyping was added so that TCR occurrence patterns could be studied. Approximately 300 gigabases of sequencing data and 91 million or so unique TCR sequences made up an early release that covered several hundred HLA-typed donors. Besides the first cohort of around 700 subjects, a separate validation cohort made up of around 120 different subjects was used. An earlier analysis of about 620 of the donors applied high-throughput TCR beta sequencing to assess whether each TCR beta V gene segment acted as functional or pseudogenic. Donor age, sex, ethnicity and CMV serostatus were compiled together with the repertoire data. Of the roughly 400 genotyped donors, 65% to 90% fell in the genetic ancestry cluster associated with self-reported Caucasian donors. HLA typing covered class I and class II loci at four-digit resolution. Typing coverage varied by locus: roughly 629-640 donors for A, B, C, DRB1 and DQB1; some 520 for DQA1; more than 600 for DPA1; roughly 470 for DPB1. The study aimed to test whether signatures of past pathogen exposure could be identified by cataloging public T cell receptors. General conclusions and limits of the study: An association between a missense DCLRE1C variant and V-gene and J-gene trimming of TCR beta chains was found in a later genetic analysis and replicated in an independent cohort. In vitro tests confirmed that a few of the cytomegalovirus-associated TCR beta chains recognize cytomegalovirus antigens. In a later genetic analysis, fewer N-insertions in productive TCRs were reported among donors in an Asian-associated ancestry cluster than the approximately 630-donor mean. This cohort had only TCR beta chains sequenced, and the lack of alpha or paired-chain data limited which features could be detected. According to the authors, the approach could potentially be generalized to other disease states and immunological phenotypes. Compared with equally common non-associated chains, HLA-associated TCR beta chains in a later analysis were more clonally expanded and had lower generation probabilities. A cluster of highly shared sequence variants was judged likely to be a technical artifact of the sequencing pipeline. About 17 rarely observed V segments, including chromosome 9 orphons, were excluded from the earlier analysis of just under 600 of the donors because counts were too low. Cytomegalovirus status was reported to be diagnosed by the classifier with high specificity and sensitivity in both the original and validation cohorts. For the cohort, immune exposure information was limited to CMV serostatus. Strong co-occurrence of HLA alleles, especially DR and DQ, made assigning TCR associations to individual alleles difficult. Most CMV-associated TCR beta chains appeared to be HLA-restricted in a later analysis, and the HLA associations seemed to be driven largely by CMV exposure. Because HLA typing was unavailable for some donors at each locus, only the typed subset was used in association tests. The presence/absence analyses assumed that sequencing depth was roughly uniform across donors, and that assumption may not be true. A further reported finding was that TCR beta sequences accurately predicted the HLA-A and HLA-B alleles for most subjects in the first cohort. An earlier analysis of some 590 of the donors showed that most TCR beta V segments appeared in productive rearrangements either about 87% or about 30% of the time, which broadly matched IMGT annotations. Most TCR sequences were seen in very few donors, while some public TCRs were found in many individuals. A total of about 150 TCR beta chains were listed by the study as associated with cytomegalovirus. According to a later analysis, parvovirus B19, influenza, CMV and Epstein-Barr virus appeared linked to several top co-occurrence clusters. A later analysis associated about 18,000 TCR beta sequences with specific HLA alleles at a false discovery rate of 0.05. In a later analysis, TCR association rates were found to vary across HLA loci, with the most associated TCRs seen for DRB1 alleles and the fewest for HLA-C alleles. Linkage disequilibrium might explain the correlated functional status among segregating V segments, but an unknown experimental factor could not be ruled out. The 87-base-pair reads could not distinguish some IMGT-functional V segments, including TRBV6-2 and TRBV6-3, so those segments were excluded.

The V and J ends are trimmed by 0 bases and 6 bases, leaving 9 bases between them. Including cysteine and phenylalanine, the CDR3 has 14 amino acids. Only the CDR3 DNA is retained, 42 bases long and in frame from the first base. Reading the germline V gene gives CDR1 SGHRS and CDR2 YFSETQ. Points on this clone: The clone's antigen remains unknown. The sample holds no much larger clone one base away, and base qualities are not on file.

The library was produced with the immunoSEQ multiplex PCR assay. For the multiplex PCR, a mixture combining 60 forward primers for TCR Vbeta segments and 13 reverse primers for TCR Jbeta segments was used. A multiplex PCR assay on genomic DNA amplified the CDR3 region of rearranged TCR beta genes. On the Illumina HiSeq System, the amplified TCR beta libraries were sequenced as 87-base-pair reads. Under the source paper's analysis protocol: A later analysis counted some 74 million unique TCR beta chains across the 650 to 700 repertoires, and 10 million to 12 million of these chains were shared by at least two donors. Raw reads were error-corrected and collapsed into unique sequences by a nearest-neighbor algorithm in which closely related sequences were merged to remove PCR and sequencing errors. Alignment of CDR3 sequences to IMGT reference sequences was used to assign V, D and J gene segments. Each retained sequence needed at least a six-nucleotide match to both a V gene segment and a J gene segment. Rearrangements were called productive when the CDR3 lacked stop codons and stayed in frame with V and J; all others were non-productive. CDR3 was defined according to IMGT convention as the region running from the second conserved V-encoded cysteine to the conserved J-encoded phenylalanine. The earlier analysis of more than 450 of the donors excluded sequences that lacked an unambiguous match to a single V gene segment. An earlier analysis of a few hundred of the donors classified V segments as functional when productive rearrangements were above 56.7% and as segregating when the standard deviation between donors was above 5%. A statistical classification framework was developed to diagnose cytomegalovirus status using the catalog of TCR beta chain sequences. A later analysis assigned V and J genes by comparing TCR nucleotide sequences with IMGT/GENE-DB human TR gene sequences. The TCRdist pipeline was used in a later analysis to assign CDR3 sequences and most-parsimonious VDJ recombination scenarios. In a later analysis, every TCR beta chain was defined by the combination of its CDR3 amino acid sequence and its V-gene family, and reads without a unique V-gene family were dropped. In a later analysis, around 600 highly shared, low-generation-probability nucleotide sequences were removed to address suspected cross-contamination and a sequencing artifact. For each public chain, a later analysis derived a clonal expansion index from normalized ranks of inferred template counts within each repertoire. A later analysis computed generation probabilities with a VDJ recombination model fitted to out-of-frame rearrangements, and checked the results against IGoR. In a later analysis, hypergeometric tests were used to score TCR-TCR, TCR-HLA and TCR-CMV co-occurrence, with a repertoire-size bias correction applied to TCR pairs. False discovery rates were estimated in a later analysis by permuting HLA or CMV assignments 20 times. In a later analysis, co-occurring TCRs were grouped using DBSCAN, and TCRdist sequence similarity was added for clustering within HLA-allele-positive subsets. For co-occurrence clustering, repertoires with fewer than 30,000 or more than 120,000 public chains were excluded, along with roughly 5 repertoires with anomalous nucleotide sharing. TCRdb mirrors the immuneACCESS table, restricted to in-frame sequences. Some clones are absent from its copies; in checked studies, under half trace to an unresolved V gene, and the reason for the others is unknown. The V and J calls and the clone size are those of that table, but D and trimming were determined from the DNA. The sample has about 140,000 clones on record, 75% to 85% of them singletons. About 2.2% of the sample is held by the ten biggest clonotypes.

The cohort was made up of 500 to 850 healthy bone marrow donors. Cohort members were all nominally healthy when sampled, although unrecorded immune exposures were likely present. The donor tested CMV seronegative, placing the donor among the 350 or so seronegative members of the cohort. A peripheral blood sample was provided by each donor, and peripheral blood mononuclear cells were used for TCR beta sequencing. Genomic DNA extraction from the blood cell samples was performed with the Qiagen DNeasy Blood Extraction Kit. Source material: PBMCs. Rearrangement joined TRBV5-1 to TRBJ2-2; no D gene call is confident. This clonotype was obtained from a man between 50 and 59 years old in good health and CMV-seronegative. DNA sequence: TGCGCCAGCAGCTTGGCCGGGTCGGCCGGGGAGCTGTTTTTT. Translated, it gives CASSLAGSAGELFF.